Each of the 9 T cell receptor beta chains below was sequenced from the same sample in a study of blood T cell repertoires in COVID-19 (TCRdb year 2020). Library creation used the immunoSEQ multiplex PCR assay. The table was pulled from immuneACCESS by TCRdb, which kept in-frame rearrangements only. Such tables lose some clones; where checked, under half of the loss comes from unresolved V genes, and the rest has no known cause. Present in this sample are just under 85,000 clones, around 80% of which were seen just once. The top ten hold roughly 32% of the sample. Sample: peripheral blood. The receptor source for this set is a woman of 80 years or more with acute or convalescent COVID-19.

The DNA for the CDR3 is TGTGCCAGCAGCTTAGCAGCGGGTTACACCGGGGAGCTGTTTTTT. Translated: CASSLAAGYTGELFF. V gene TRBV7-9 combines with J gene TRBJ2-2; TRBD2 is a possible D gene (6 bases). The V end was cut by 0 bases, the J end by 3 bases, with 8 bases between. The length of the CDR3 is 15 residues. Germline values: CDR1 SEHNR, CDR2 FQNEAQ (reference sequence).

The chain couples TRBV11-2 to TRBJ1-1; no firm D call. Trimming removed 0 bases at V and 5 bases at J, with 7 bases between. The CDR3 is 13 amino acids. Germline CDR1 is SGHAT and CDR2 is FQNNGV. CDR3 loop: CASSLDPRTEAFF. The CDR3 nucleotides read TGTGCCAGCAGCTTAGACCCGAGGACTGAAGCTTTCTTT.

The chain is built from TRBV4-1 and TRBJ2-7, with a weak D call TRBD1 (5 bases). V was shortened by 0 bases and J by 0 bases, with 12 bases between the two germline ends. Per the germline V gene, CDR1 is MGHRA and CDR2 is YSYEKL. The CDR3 has 16 amino acids. CDR3 sequence reads: CASSQDEDTSSYEQYF. The CDR3 region has the DNA TGCGCCAGCAGCCAAGATGAGGACACGAGCTCCTACGAGCAGTACTTC.

The rearrangement links TRBV30 to TRBJ2-4, with D possibly matching TRBD1 (6 bases). Deletions cut 3 bases from V and 9 bases from J, with 12 bases between. The CDR3 is 12 amino acids. The germline V gene has CDR1 GTSNPN and CDR2 SVGIG (reference sequence). The CDR3 region has the DNA TGTGCCTGGAGCGAACAGGGTGTCATTCAGTACTTC. Protein sequence: CAWSEQGVIQYF.

The chain carries TRBV4-2 and TRBJ2-2; tentatively, D is TRBD1 (7 bases). There are 17 residues in the CDR3. Germline V gives CDR1 LGHNA, CDR2 YNFKEQ. V lost 2 bases and J 1 base, leaving 14 bases between the germline ends. The CDR3 nucleotides read TGTGCCAGCAGCCAACCCCGCGGGACAGTGAACACCGGGGAGCTGTTTTTT. Its protein product is CASSQPRGTVNTGELFF.

V gene TRBV2 combines with J gene TRBJ2-4, with TRBD2 matching over 10 bases. The germline CDR1 and CDR2 sequences are SNHLY and FYNNEI. CDR3 length: 14 residues. Trimming took 5 bases from V and 6 from J; bases not matched to a gene: 4. The chain's CDR3 is CASSQTSGTNIQYF. CDR3 DNA sequence: TGTGCCAGCAGTCAAACTAGCGGGACAAACATTCAGTACTTC.

V gene TRBV18 combines with J gene TRBJ1-1; D gene ambiguous. V was cut by 3 bases and J by 1 base, with 9 bases left in between. The CDR3 totals 14 residues. CDR1 is KGHSH, CDR2 LQKENI, per germline. CDR3 bases: TGTGCCAGCTCACCGGCAGCAGGGAACACTGAAGCTTTCTTT. Amino acid sequence: CASSPAAGNTEAFF.

V is TRBV13 and J is TRBJ2-7; 13 nucleotides match TRBD2. CDR1 is PRHDT and CDR2 is FYEKMQ in the germline V gene (reference sequence). V lost 1 base and J lost 2; bases outside the gene matches: 5. The CDR3 contains 17 residues. The CDR3: CASSLEGLAGTPYEQYF. CDR3 coding DNA: TGTGCCAGCAGCTTAGAGGGACTAGCGGGGACCCCCTACGAGCAGTACTTC. Full variable domain (rest looked up from reference TRBV13 and TRBJ2-7): AAGVIQSPRHLIKEKRETATLKCYPIPRHDTVYWYQQGPGQDPQFLISFYEKMQSDKGSIPDRFSAQQFSDYHSELNMSSLELGDSALYFCASSLEGLAGTPYEQYFGPGTRLTVT.

This clone was seen only once. The chain recombines TRBV7-9 with TRBJ2-3; 8 nucleotides agree with TRBD2. V was pared by 3 bases and J by 4 bases, with 6 bases of the junction left unmatched. The CDR3 extends over 15 amino acids. Germline CDR1 reads SEHNR; CDR2 reads FQNEAQ (reference sequence). The CDR3 sequence is CASSFGTSDPDTQYF. The CDR3 DNA follows: TGTGCCAGCAGCTTTGGGACTAGTGATCCAGATACGCAGTATTTT.